The next 8 T cell receptor beta chains were all read from a single sample in a study of blood T cell repertoires in COVID-19. Clones were sequenced by immunoSEQ multiplex PCR, and TCRdb holds only the in-frame ones, with some missing. The sample has around 250,000 clones, around 88% seen once; the top ten hold roughly 12%. The specimen sequenced was peripheral blood. The receptors derive from a man older than 75 with acute or convalescent COVID-19.

The J gene is TRBJ1-4, the V gene TRBV5-6; no definite D call. CDR1 is SGHDT and CDR2 is YYEEEE in the germline V gene. The V end lost 3 bases, the J end lost 3 bases, and 12 bases lay between the germline ends. CDR3 length equals 15 residues. This CDR3 is CASSSYGVPNEKLFF. The CDR3 DNA reads as TGTGCCAGCAGCTCATACGGTGTTCCTAATGAAAAACTGTTTTTT.

The gene calls are TRBV9 and TRBJ2-3; 10 bases fit TRBD1. Germline trimming cut 3 bases from V and 4 bases from J; bases unmatched to any gene: 8. Germline V gives CDR1 SGDLS, CDR2 YYNGEE. The CDR3 sequence is 16 residues long. CDR3 sequence (DNA): TGTGCCAGCAGCGGGAGACAGGGGGCAGTTGCAGATACGCAGTATTTT. Translating it yields CASSGRQGAVADTQYF.

The CDR3 bases are TGTGCCAGTCGCCGGGACAGGGTGGGCGAGCAGTACTTC. It encodes CASRRDRVGEQYF. The chain carries TRBV28 and TRBJ2-7; 9 bases line up with TRBD1. J gave up 6 bases and V 9 bases, and 9 bases lay outside the gene matches. This CDR3 is built from 13 residues. The germline V gene encodes CDR1 MDHEN and CDR2 SYDVKM.

Only one count was recorded for this clone. The J gene is TRBJ2-1, the V gene TRBV10-1; TRBD2 is a possible D gene (5 bases). Per germline, CDR1 WNHNN and CDR2 SYGVQD (reference sequence). The CDR3 length is 12 residues. The germline V and J ends were trimmed by 5 bases and 9 bases, with 11 bases remaining between them. CDR3 in amino acids: CASSNRGLEQFF. The CDR3, as DNA: TGCGCCAGCAGTAACCGGGGTCTTGAGCAGTTCTTC.

The rearrangement joins TRBV7-8 to TRBJ1-2; no firm D call. V lost 2 bases, J lost 0 bases, and 4 bases lay in between. CDR3 length: 13 residues. Germline V CDR1 and CDR2: SGHVS, FQNEAQ. The CDR3 region is CASSLTANYGYTF. DNA for the CDR3: TGTGCCAGCAGCTTAACAGCTAACTATGGCTACACCTTC.

Points on this clone: The sample holds other DNA sequences that translate to the same CDR3. CDR3 in amino acids: CASSQGTGGNTEAFF. The CDR3 coding sequence is TGTGCCAGCAGCCAAGGGACAGGCGGGAACACTGAAGCTTTCTTT. The chain carries TRBV3-1 (or the pseudogene TRBV3-2) and TRBJ1-1, with 7 bases fitting TRBD1. CDR1 and CDR2 (germline): LGHDT, YNNKEL (reference sequence). V shed 1 base, J shed 1 base, and the junction held 3 bases outside the gene matches. The CDR3 runs to 15 residues.

Only one count was recorded for this clone. This sequence joins TRBV18 and TRBJ2-4; TRBD1 agrees at 9 bases. Per germline, CDR1 KGHSH and CDR2 LQKENI. The CDR3 consists of 14 residues. V was clipped by 5 bases and J by 5 bases; unmatched bases: 4. CDR3 sequence reads: CASSGRQGENIQYF. CDR3 DNA sequence: TGTGCCAGCTCAGGTCGACAGGGGGAAAACATTCAGTACTTC.

This chain uses TRBV5-6 with TRBJ1-2; 7 positions agree with TRBD1. The ends lost 3 bases at V and 7 bases at J; junction bases unmatched: 6. The CDR3 is 13 amino acids. The V gene's germline CDR1 is SGHDT and CDR2 YYEEEE. The CDR3 coding sequence is TGTGCCAGCAGCTCTACAGGGGTGGCTGGCTACACCTTC. As protein: CASSSTGVAGYTF.